The 20 T cell receptor beta chains listed next were all sequenced from one sample in a study of identical twins. TCRdb itself ran the 5' RACE reads through MiXCR, one entry per CDR3 protein. Of 450,000 or so distinct CDR3 sequences listed, about 18% are singletons. Sequencing was done on a sample of naive T cells sorted from blood. These receptors were taken from a man between 45 and 60 years old in good health.

This clonotype has a handful of counts. This chain connects TRBV19 to TRBJ2-1, with D possibly being TRBD2 (6 bases). Per the germline V gene, CDR1 is LNHDA and CDR2 is SQIVND (reference sequence). The CDR3 extends over 14 amino acids. Trimming shortened V by 6 bases and J by 8 bases, and 17 bases separated the two germline ends. The CDR3 DNA reads as TGTGCCAGTAGGTATGGAGGGTTTGGCGATGAGCAGTTCTTC. This encodes CASRYGGFGDEQFF.

This clonotype came up many times. The chain recombines TRBV4-3 with TRBJ2-7; D may be TRBD2 (6 bases). The CDR3 totals 15 residues. The V end was cut by 1 base, the J end by 0 bases, with 10 bases between. Per the germline V gene, CDR1 is LGHNA and CDR2 is YSLEER. The CDR3: CASSQGLASSYEQYF. The CDR3 nucleotides read TGCGCCAGCAGCCAAGGCCTAGCGAGCTCCTACGAGCAGTACTTC.

V is TRBV5-1 and J is TRBJ2-4; no firm D call. CDR1 SGHRS and CDR2 YFSETQ come from the germline V gene. V gave up 0 bases and J gave up 0 bases, with 10 bases separating them. This CDR3 comprises 16 residues. The CDR3 nucleotides are TGCGCCAGCAGCTTGGAGGCGAATATAGCCAAAAACATTCAGTACTTC. Protein sequence: CASSLEANIAKNIQYF.

This clonotype came up a few times. The chain employs TRBV10-3 and TRBJ2-2, with D uncertain. Germline values: CDR1 ENHRY, CDR2 SYGVKD. CDR3 size: 13 residues. V was shortened by 5 bases and J by 5 bases, with 9 bases between the two germline ends. The CDR3 sequence: CAISHRVTGELFF. CDR3 bases: TGTGCCATCAGTCATCGGGTTACCGGGGAGCTGTTTTTT.

The chain is built from TRBV5-1 and TRBJ2-5; D tentatively fits TRBD1 or TRBD2 (5 bases each). V was trimmed by 2 bases and J by 5 bases, leaving 19 bases between them. The length of the CDR3 is 16 residues. CDR1 and CDR2 from the germline V gene are SGHRS and YFSETQ. DNA of the CDR3: TGCGCCAGCAGCTTCGCGGGTACAGGCTCGGGGGAGACCCAGTACTTC. This translates into CASSFAGTGSGETQYF.

This clonotype was seen a few times. V and J are TRBV19 and TRBJ2-7, with 7 bases that match TRBD1. Germline assignment: CDR1 LNHDA and CDR2 SQIVND (reference sequence). V shed 3 bases and J 2 bases; nucleotides not matched to a gene: 7. This CDR3 is built from 15 residues. The CDR3 protein is CASSIGQAGAYEQYF. DNA for the CDR3: TGTGCCAGTAGTATCGGACAGGCTGGGGCCTACGAGCAGTACTTC.

This clonotype was recorded many times. V and J are TRBV20-1 and TRBJ2-3, with 8 bases fitting TRBD2. Looked up from germline, CDR1 is DFQATT and CDR2 is SNEGSKA (reference sequence). J gave up 13 bases and V 0 bases, and 9 bases lay outside the gene matches. The CDR3 spans 13 residues. The DNA for the CDR3 is TGCAGTGCTAGAGAGTCGGGGACTAGAGTTGAGTATTTT. It is translated as CSARESGTRVEYF.

This clonotype has at least ten counts. This chain joins TRBV7-8 and TRBJ2-1; D possibly matches TRBD1 or TRBD2 (6 bases each). Trimming left V 1 base short and J 7 bases short, with 11 bases between. Germline CDR1 and CDR2: SGHVS and FQNEAQ. CDR3 length: 14 residues. The CDR3 nucleotides are TGTGCCAGCAGCTTAGGGGGGGCGAGAAATGAGCAGTTCTTC. It specifies CASSLGGARNEQFF.

CDR3 in amino acids: CSALISLAGGLRSSYEQYF. The CDR3 bases are TGCAGTGCTTTGATTTCACTAGCGGGGGGCCTTAGGAGCTCCTACGAGCAGTACTTC. The chain has TRBV20-1 and TRBJ2-7; 12 nucleotides line up with TRBD2. Germline V CDR1 and CDR2: DFQATT, SNEGSKA (reference sequence). The CDR3 covers 19 residues. The ends lost 5 bases at V and 0 bases at J; junction bases unmatched: 17.

This clonotype was observed at least ten times. The gene calls are TRBV20-1 and TRBJ2-5, with D perhaps matching TRBD1 or TRBD2 (6 bases each). This CDR3 comprises 14 residues. V shed 4 bases and J shed 4 bases, with 16 bases lying between them. Looked up from germline, CDR1 is DFQATT and CDR2 is SNEGSKA (reference sequence). The DNA of the CDR3 is TGCAGTGCTACTTTGTCCGGGGGCGCAGAGACCCAGTACTTC. Amino acid sequence: CSATLSGGAETQYF.

The chain carries TRBV20-1 and TRBJ1-2, with TRBD1 matching 7 bases. This CDR3 is 12 amino acids long. The V gene's germline CDR1 is DFQATT and CDR2 SNEGSKA (reference sequence). V was clipped by 6 bases and J by 8 bases; unmatched bases: 9. The CDR3 region is CSALGGAGGYTF. In DNA form, the CDR3 reads TGCAGTGCCCTAGGGGGCGCGGGCGGCTACACCTTC.

This clonotype was found many times. The chain couples TRBV20-1 to TRBJ2-4, with TRBD2 identical over 8 bases. Per the germline V gene, CDR1 is DFQATT and CDR2 is SNEGSKA (reference sequence). J was trimmed by 1 base and V by 0 bases; bases with no gene match: 8. This CDR3 is built from 17 residues. The CDR3 here is CSARDLLREGAKNIQYF. In DNA form, the CDR3 reads TGCAGTGCTAGAGATCTCTTACGGGAGGGGGCCAAAAACATTCAGTACTTC.

The chain employs TRBV29-1 and TRBJ2-5, with TRBD2 identical over 8 bases. The CDR3 contains 14 residues. The germline gives CDR1 SQVTM, CDR2 ANQGSEA. The V segment lost 3 bases and the J segment 6 bases; nucleotides outside the gene matches: 9. DNA for the CDR3: TGCAGCGTTGACCCCAGCGGGAGTCGAAAGACCCAGTACTTC. It translates to CSVDPSGSRKTQYF.

The V gene is TRBV20-1, the J gene TRBJ2-5; 7 nucleotides match TRBD2. The length of the CDR3 is 13 residues. Trimming cost V 5 bases and J 3 bases; bases outside gene matches: 6. Germline V gene sequence: CDR1 DFQATT, CDR2 SNEGSKA (reference sequence). The CDR3 spells CSAPDGGKETQYF. Written as DNA, the CDR3 is TGCAGTGCTCCCGACGGGGGGAAAGAGACCCAGTACTTC.

This clonotype has a count of ten or more. The rearrangement links TRBV27 to TRBJ2-1; the match to TRBD2 covers 7 bases. Germline loops: CDR1 MNHEY, CDR2 SMNVEV (reference sequence). The CDR3 covers 17 residues. V lost 5 bases, J lost 9 bases, and 19 bases stayed unmatched. Here the CDR3 DNA reads TGTGCCAGCAGTCGGGACGGGATTACGCGGGAGTTGGTTGAGCAGTTCTTC. Amino acids: CASSRDGITRELVEQFF.

The J gene is TRBJ1-1, the V gene TRBV28, with 9 bases that match TRBD1. Germline V gene sequence: CDR1 MDHEN, CDR2 SYDVKM. The trim removed 6 bases at V and 5 bases at J, leaving 7 bases unmatched. The CDR3 runs 14 residues. Here the CDR3 reads CASSTGTGLTEAFF. In nucleotides, the CDR3 is TGTGCCAGCAGCACCGGGACAGGGTTGACTGAAGCTTTCTTT.

The V and J genes are TRBV28 and TRBJ2-5; D may correspond to TRBD1 or TRBD2 (6 bases each). The V end was cut by 4 bases, the J end by 5 bases, with 14 bases between. This CDR3 is 14 amino acids long. CDR1 is MDHEN, CDR2 SYDVKM, per germline. CDR3 sequence reads: CASSSPRRGETQYF. CDR3 bases: TGTGCCAGCAGTTCACCGCGGAGGGGGGAGACCCAGTACTTC.

The rearrangement links TRBV7-9 to TRBJ1-2; 7 bases are a match to TRBD1. This CDR3 region has 16 residues. V lost 1 base, J lost 2 bases, and 7 bases stayed unmatched. CDR1 SEHNR and CDR2 FQNEAQ come from the germline V gene (reference sequence). In nucleotides, the CDR3 is TGTGCCAGCAGCTTAGGAAGACAGGGAGTCAACTATGGCTACACCTTC. Amino acid sequence: CASSLGRQGVNYGYTF. Full variable domain (rest looked up from reference TRBV7-9 and TRBJ1-2): DTGVSQNPRHKITKRGQNVTFRCDPISEHNRLYWYRQTLGQGPEFLTYFQNEAQLEKSRLLSDRFSAERPKGSFSTLEIQRTEQGDSAMYLCASSLGRQGVNYGYTFGSGTRLTVV.

This clonotype was counted many times. The chain is built from TRBV19 and TRBJ1-5, with 9 bases lining up with TRBD1. Germline V gene sequence: CDR1 LNHDA, CDR2 SQIVND (reference sequence). V lost 6 bases and J lost 4; bases outside the gene matches: 7. The CDR3 extends over 15 amino acids. The chain's CDR3 is CASSTPGQGNQPQHF. The CDR3 coding sequence is TGTGCCAGTAGCACCCCGGGACAGGGTAATCAGCCCCAGCATTTT.

The J gene is TRBJ2-3, the V gene TRBV12-3 or TRBV12-4; 7 bases are shared with TRBD2. V gave up 3 bases and J gave up 8 bases; unmatched junction bases: 11. The CDR3 consists of 15 residues. This chain's CDR3 is CASSFQGGSVGTQYF. The CDR3 DNA sequence: TGTGCCAGCAGTTTCCAGGGAGGGTCGGTGGGTACGCAGTATTTT.